Shown below are 17 T cell receptor beta chains from a single sample sequenced in a study of blood T cells in healthy people across ages. Through a sample-barcoded 5' primer and a J-beta primer mix, a second PCR was run for about 6 to 11 cycles. TCRdb re-analysed the 5' RACE reads in MiXCR, keeping a single row per CDR3 protein. This sample has about 1.1 million distinct CDR3 sequences; around two fifths occur once, and the top ten carry around 12%. Sequenced input: blood. The origin of the receptors is a man aged 18-30 years in good health.

This chain uses TRBV4-3 with TRBJ2-3, with 9 bases fitting TRBD2. CDR3 length: 16 amino acids. V trimming: 1 base; J trimming: 1 base; junction bases outside the gene matches: 3. Germline lookup yields CDR1 LGHNA and CDR2 YSLEER. In DNA, the CDR3 is TGCGCCAGCAGCCAAGTGGCTAGCGGGGGCACAGATACGCAGTATTTT. Protein product: CASSQVASGGTDTQYF.

The V gene is TRBV12-3 or TRBV12-4, the J gene TRBJ2-1; the match to TRBD2 covers 9 bases. The end of the DNA is better explained by TRBJ2-7, so the J call may be wrong. This CDR3 contains 15 residues. This CDR3 is CASSRAAGGYNEQYF. The CDR3 nucleotides read TGTGCCAGCAGCCGTGCAGCGGGGGGTTACAATGAGCAGTACTTC.

The chain combines TRBV2 with TRBJ2-1, with 7 bases aligning to TRBD1. The end of the DNA fits TRBJ2-7 better, so the J call may be wrong. The germline gives CDR1 SNHLY, CDR2 FYNNEI. This CDR3 has 15 amino acids. The CDR3 region is CASGRQGIAYNEQYF. The CDR3 DNA follows: TGTGCCAGCGGACGACAGGGTATTGCCTACAATGAGCAGTACTTC.

The sample holds a few counts of this clonotype. This chain uses TRBV12-3 or TRBV12-4 with TRBJ2-1; no firm D call. This CDR3 is 15 amino acids long. Trimming removed 6 bases at V and 0 bases at J, with 12 bases between. CDR3 bases: TGTGCCAGCAGGCCCGGACCGAGCTCCTACAATGAGCAGTTCTTC. It translates to CASRPGPSSYNEQFF.

The rearrangement joins TRBV7-8 to TRBJ2-2; D gene unclear. Germline V gene sequence: CDR1 SGHVS, CDR2 FQNEAQ. V was trimmed by 4 bases and J by 3 bases, leaving 9 bases between them. The CDR3 has 14 residues. CDR3 residues: CASSYLSDTGELFF. The CDR3 coding sequence is TGTGCCAGCAGCTATCTTTCGGACACCGGGGAGCTGTTTTTT.

V and J are TRBV25-1 and TRBJ2-5; D is perhaps TRBD1 (6 bases). Germline CDR1 reads MGHDK; CDR2 reads SYGVNS. The CDR3 consists of 16 residues. V gave up 1 base and J gave up 3 bases, with 15 bases separating them. Here the CDR3 DNA reads TGTGCCAGCAGTGAATCAACAGGGTCGAAAAAAGAGACCCAGTACTTC. It translates to CASSESTGSKKETQYF.

This clonotype was counted only a few times. The genes are TRBV4-3 and TRBJ2-3; 7 bases match TRBD2. The junction had 2 bases not matched to a gene; V was cut back by 2 bases and J by 0 bases. This CDR3 comprises 15 residues. Germline-derived CDR1 and CDR2 are LGHNA and YSLEER. CDR3 amino acids: CASSQSAGSTDTQYF. Written as DNA, the CDR3 is TGCGCCAGCAGCCAATCAGCGGGGAGCACAGATACGCAGTATTTT.

The rearrangement joins TRBV29-1 to TRBJ2-4, with 9 nucleotides matching TRBD1. Near its end, the DNA agrees better with TRBJ2-5, so the J call may be wrong. Per the germline V gene, CDR1 is SQVTM and CDR2 is ANQGSEA. The CDR3 sequence is 12 residues long. Written as DNA, the CDR3 is TGCAGCGTTGGGGACAGGGCTGAGACCCAGTACTTC. It codes for CSVGDRAETQYF.

V is TRBV20-1 and J is TRBJ1-4; D unclear. The V end lost 2 bases, the J end lost 4 bases, and 11 bases lay between the germline ends. This CDR3 spans 14 amino acids. The germline CDR1 and CDR2 sequences are DFQATT and SNEGSKA (reference sequence). CDR3 amino acids: CSARNWRINEKLFF. CDR3 in DNA: TGCAGTGCTAGAAACTGGCGGATTAATGAAAAACTGTTTTTT.

Only a few counts were recorded for this clonotype. This chain links TRBV6-6 with TRBJ1-2; no firm D call. V was pared by 10 bases and J by 4 bases, with 13 bases between. This CDR3 contains 12 residues. Germline V lookup: CDR1 MNHNY, CDR2 SVGAGI (reference sequence). Written as DNA, the CDR3 is TGTGCCATCAAGGGCACCTCCTATGGCTACACCTTC. The encoded protein is CAIKGTSYGYTF.

This clonotype was recorded a few times. This chain joins TRBV10-3 and TRBJ2-1, with 7 bases matching TRBD2. The J segment lost 8 bases and the V segment lost 3 bases, leaving 7 bases of the junction unmatched. Germline values: CDR1 ENHRY, CDR2 SYGVKD. The CDR3 covers 14 residues. The CDR3 nucleotides read TGTGCCATCAGTGAACGGGGGGATGACTATGAGCAGTTCTTC. It codes for CAISERGDDYEQFF.

This chain links TRBV7-9 with TRBJ2-1, with 9 bases that match TRBD1. The CDR3 contains 16 residues. Germline CDR1 reads SEHNR; CDR2 reads FQNEAQ (reference sequence). Unmatched junction bases numbered 16, after V lost 8 bases and J lost 8 bases. CDR3 loop: CASGLGQGLMHDEQFF. The CDR3 nucleotides are TGTGCCAGCGGGCTTGGACAGGGGTTGATGCACGATGAGCAGTTCTTC.

The CDR3 bases are TGTGCCAGCAGCTTAGAGACTATTCCAGCCAGGTTCGGAGTGAACACTGAAGCTTTCTTT. This gives the protein CASSLETIPARFGVNTEAFF. J is TRBJ1-1 and V is TRBV7-8, with D hard to call. CDR3 size: 20 residues. Between the trimmed V and J ends, which lost 1 base and 0 bases, there was a span of 24 bases. Germline loops: CDR1 SGHVS, CDR2 FQNEAQ.

This clonotype was observed at least ten times. The chain uses TRBV7-2 and TRBJ1-2; 7 positions agree with TRBD1. This CDR3 has 11 amino acids. Germline V gene sequence: CDR1 SGHTA, CDR2 FQGNSA. After removal of 5 bases from V and 8 bases from J, the junction contained 2 bases not matched to a gene. The CDR3 is CASSVGGGYTF. Here the CDR3 DNA reads TGTGCCAGCAGCGTAGGGGGCGGCTACACCTTC.

The chain carries TRBV12-3 or TRBV12-4 and TRBJ1-2; D is possibly TRBD1 (5 bases). V was clipped by 3 bases and J by 6 bases, with 17 bases between them. CDR3 length: 15 amino acids. The CDR3 here is CASSLTAPGENGYTF. DNA for the CDR3: TGTGCCAGCAGTTTGACAGCCCCGGGGGAAAATGGCTACACCTTC.

The chain carries TRBV21-1 and TRBJ1-5; the table's D call, TRBD1, has no DNA check behind it. TRBV21-1 is marked as a pseudogene. The CDR3 consists of 17 residues. For the CDR3, the DNA is TGTGCCAGCAACCTTCTTGGGACGTTTTCCAGCAATCAGCCCCAGCATTTT. It yields the protein CASNLLGTFSSNQPQHF.

This clonotype was detected only a few times. The junction departs from germline at one end; a sequencing error may be responsible. This chain uses TRBV7-2 with TRBJ1-5; D gene unclear. The CDR3 spans 15 residues. The germline V gene encodes CDR1 SGHTA and CDR2 FQGNSA. The CDR3 region is CASSLEGRGNQPQHF. For the CDR3, the DNA is TGTGCCAGCAGTTTAGAGGGTAGGGGCAATCAGCCCCAGCATTTT.